The 9 T cell receptor beta chains presented below share a single source sample, sequenced in a study of PD-1 blockade in classical Hodgkin lymphoma. Relapse was seen in all patients after autologous stem cell transplantation, and brentuximab vedotin exposure was variable. Starting with thawed PBMCs, CD4+ T cells were purified by magnetic negative selection. Using immunoSEQ multiplex PCR, the repertoire was profiled, and TCRdb retains in-frame clones only, with some absent. Counted here are 4,000 to 5,000 clones, around 87% occurring once; the ten biggest clones make up 25% to 35%. The material was CD4+ T cells from blood, obtained at baseline. The receptors derive from a human donor with classical Hodgkin lymphoma.

A single count supports this clone. The J gene is TRBJ2-2, the V gene TRBV5-1; 8 nucleotides align to TRBD2. CDR3 size: 16 residues. Looked up from germline, CDR1 is SGHRS and CDR2 is YFSETQ. V gave up 0 bases and J gave up 6 bases; unmatched junction bases: 7. CDR3 residues: CASSLGGLVISGELFF. CDR3 nucleotide sequence: TGCGCCAGCAGCTTGGGGGGACTAGTGATATCCGGGGAGCTGTTTTTT.

The chain employs TRBV2 and TRBJ1-3; D perhaps matches TRBD1 (5 bases). V was trimmed by 8 bases and J by 1 base, leaving 12 bases between them. Germline CDR1 and CDR2: SNHLY and FYNNEI. The CDR3 length is 14 residues. The CDR3 loop is CASFGGGSGNTIYF. The DNA of the CDR3 is TGTGCCAGCTTTGGGGGGGGGTCTGGAAACACCATATATTTT.

The chain is built from TRBV11-2 and TRBJ2-3, with 9 nucleotides matching TRBD2. V trimming: 6 bases; J trimming: 5 bases; junction bases outside the gene matches: 6. CDR1 and CDR2 (germline): SGHAT, FQNNGV. There are 14 residues in the CDR3. The CDR3 is CASSRGLARDTQYF. In nucleotides, the CDR3 is TGTGCCAGCAGTCGCGGACTAGCGCGAGATACGCAGTATTTT.

The chain is built from TRBV7-9 and TRBJ1-1; TRBD1 is a possible D gene (5 bases). The CDR3 extends over 13 amino acids. V dropped 3 bases and J dropped 6 bases, with 11 bases sitting between them. Germline V gene lookup returns CDR1 SEHNR and CDR2 FQNEAQ (reference sequence). CDR3 in amino acids: CASSFRGGAEAFF. The CDR3 nucleotides read TGTGCCAGCAGCTTCCGGGGCGGCGCTGAAGCTTTCTTT.

This sequence joins TRBV18 and TRBJ1-1; D ambiguous. The CDR3 is 18 residues long. V was shortened by 2 bases and J by 3 bases, with 22 bases between the two germline ends. Germline CDR1 and CDR2: KGHSH and LQKENI. CDR3 in DNA: TGTGCCAGCTCACCATCCGGCGCGGGCACAGATACCTACACTGAAGCTTTCTTT. It translates to CASSPSGAGTDTYTEAFF.

The chain joins TRBV7-3 to TRBJ2-5; no clear D gene. The CDR3 loop spans 13 amino acids. CDR1 and CDR2 (germline): SGHTA, FQGTGA. V was trimmed by 5 bases and J by 5 bases, leaving 12 bases between them. In DNA form, the CDR3 reads TGTGCCAGCAGCACGTATGCGGAGGAGACCCAGTACTTC. This translates into CASSTYAEETQYF.

This clone was detected only a few times. This rearrangement joins TRBV27 to TRBJ2-7, with 7 bases that match TRBD1. The CDR3 length is 13 residues. CDR1 and CDR2 from the germline V gene are MNHEY and SMNVEV (reference sequence). The V and J ends lost 6 bases and 3 bases, in that order; junction bases with no gene match: 5. CDR3 in amino acids: CASSRDSYYEQYF. CDR3 bases: TGTGCCAGCAGCAGGGACAGCTACTACGAGCAGTACTTC.

The chain recombines TRBV5-1 with TRBJ2-3; possible D gene TRBD2, 6 bases. This CDR3 region has 16 residues. Germline CDR1 and CDR2: SGHRS and YFSETQ. Trimming took off 5 bases at V and 4 bases at J, with 20 bases between the two ends. The CDR3 loop is CASSYRTKAQSDTQYF. CDR3 coding DNA: TGCGCCAGCAGTTACCGGACTAAAGCTCAATCAGATACGCAGTATTTT. Complete variable domain (other parts from reference TRBV5-1 and TRBJ2-3): KAGVTQTPRYLIKTRGQQVTLSCSPISGHRSVSWYQQTPGQGLQFLFEYFSETQRNKGNFPGRFSGRQFSNSRSEMNVSTLELGDSALYLCASSYRTKAQSDTQYFGPGTRLTVL.

V and J are TRBV12-5 and TRBJ1-5; D call uncertain. The length of the CDR3 is 17 residues. V lost 0 bases to trimming and J lost 2 bases, with 14 bases between them. CDR1 and CDR2 from the germline V gene are LGHNT and FRNRAP. The CDR3 DNA is TGTGCTAGTGGTTTGGTAGTCGGGGTCATGGGCAATCAGCCCCAGCATTTT. This sequence encodes CASGLVVGVMGNQPQHF. Drawing the rest from reference TRBV12-5 and TRBJ1-5, the complete variable domain is DARVTQTPRHKVTEMGQEVTMRCQPILGHNTVFWYRQTMMQGLELLAYFRNRAPLDDSGMPKDRFSAEMPDATLATLKIQPSEPRDSAVYFCASGLVVGVMGNQPQHFGDGTRLSIL.